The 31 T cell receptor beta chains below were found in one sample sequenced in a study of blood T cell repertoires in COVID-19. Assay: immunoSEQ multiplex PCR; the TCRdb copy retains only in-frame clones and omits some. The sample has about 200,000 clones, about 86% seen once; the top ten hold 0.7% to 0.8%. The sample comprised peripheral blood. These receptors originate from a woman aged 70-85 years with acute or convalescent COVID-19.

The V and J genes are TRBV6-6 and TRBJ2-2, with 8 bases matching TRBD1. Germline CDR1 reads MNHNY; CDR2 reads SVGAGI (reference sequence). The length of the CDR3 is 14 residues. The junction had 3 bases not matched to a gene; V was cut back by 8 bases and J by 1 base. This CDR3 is CASGDRGNTGELFF. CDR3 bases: TGTGCCAGCGGCGACAGGGGGAACACCGGGGAGCTGTTTTTT.

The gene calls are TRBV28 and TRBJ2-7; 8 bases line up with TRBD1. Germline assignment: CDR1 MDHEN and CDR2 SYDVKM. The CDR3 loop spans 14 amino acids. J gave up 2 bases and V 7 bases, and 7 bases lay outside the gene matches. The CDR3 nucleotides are TGTGCCAGCACCCAGACAGGGGCGGCCTACGAGCAGTACTTC. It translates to CASTQTGAAYEQYF.

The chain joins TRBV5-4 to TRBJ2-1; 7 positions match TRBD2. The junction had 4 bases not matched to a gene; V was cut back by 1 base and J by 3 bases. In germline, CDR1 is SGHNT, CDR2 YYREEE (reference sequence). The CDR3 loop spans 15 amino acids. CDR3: CASSLRLADYNEQFF. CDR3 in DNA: TGTGCCAGCAGCTTGCGACTAGCAGACTACAATGAGCAGTTCTTC.

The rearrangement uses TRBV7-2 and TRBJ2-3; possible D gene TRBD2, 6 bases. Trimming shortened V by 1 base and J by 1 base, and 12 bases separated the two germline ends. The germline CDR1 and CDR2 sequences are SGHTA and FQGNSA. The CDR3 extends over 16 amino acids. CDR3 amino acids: CASSLVGGSGTDTQYF. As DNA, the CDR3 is TGTGCCAGCAGCTTAGTTGGGGGGTCTGGCACAGATACGCAGTATTTT.

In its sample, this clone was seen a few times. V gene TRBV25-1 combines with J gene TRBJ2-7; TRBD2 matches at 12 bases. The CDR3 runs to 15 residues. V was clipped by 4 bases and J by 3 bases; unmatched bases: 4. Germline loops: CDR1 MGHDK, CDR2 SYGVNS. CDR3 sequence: CASSGGLAGYYEQYF. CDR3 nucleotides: TGTGCCAGCAGTGGGGGACTAGCGGGCTACTACGAGCAGTACTTC.

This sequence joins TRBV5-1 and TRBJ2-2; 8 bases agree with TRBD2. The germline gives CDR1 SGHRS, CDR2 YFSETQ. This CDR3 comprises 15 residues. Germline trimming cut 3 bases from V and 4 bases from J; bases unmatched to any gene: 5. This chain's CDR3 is CASSWTTSATGELFF. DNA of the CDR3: TGCGCCAGCAGCTGGACGACTAGCGCCACCGGGGAGCTGTTTTTT.

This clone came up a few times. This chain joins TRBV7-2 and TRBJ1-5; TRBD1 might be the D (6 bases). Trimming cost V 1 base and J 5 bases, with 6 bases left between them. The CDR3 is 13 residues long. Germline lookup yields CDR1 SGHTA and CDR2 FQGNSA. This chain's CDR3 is CASSLDRDQPQHF. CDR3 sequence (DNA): TGTGCCAGCAGCTTAGACAGGGATCAGCCCCAGCATTTT.

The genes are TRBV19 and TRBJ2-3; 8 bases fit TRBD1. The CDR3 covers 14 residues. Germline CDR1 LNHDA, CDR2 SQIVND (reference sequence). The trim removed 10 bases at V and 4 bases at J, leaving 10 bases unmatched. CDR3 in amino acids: CATAGGAVADTQYF. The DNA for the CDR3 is TGTGCCACGGCAGGGGGCGCGGTAGCAGATACGCAGTATTTT.

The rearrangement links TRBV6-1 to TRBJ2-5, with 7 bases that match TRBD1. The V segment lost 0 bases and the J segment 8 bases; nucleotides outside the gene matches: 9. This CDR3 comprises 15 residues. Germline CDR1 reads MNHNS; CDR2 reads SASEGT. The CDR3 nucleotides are TGTGCCAGCAGTGAAGCGACAGGGCTAAGAGAAACCCAGTACTTC. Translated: CASSEATGLRETQYF.

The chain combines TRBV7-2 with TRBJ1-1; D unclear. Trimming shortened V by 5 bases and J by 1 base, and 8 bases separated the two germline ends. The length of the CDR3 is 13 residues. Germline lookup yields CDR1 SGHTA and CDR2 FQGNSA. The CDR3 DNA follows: TGTGCCAGCAGCCTTAGCTGGAACACTGAAGCTTTCTTT. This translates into CASSLSWNTEAFF.

This CDR3 is CASSPLGGAGDTQYF. CDR3 DNA: TGTGCCAGCAGCCCCCTAGGTGGGGCGGGGGATACGCAGTATTTT. The chain carries TRBV7-2 and TRBJ2-3; possibly TRBD2 for D (6 bases). CDR3 length equals 15 residues. Trimming removed 5 bases at V and 6 bases at J, with 18 bases between. Germline lookup yields CDR1 SGHTA and CDR2 FQGNSA.

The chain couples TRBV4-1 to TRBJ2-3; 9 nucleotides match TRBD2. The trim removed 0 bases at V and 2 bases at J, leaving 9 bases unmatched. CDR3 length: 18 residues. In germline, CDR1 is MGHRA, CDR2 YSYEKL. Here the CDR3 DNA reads TGCGCCAGCAGCCAAGATCCCCGCGGGGGGGCCCACACAGATACGCAGTATTTT. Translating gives CASSQDPRGGAHTDTQYF.

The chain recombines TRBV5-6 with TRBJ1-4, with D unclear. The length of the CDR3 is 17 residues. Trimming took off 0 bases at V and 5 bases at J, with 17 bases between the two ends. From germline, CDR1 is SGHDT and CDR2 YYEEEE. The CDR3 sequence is CASSLGPSSIGNEKLFF. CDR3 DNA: TGTGCCAGCAGCTTGGGGCCGTCTTCCATCGGGAATGAAAAACTGTTTTTT.

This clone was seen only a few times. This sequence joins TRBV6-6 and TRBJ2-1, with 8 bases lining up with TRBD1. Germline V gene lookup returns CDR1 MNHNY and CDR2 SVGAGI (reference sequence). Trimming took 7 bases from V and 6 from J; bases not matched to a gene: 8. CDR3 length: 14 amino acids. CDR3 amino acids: CASKGPGGVNEQFF. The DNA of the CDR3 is TGTGCCAGCAAGGGGCCAGGGGGCGTCAATGAGCAGTTCTTC.

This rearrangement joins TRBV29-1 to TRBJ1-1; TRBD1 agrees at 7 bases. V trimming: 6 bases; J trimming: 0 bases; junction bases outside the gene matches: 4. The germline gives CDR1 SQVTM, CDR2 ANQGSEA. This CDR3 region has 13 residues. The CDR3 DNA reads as TGCAGCGTCGGGGGACAGATGAACACTGAAGCTTTCTTT. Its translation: CSVGGQMNTEAFF.

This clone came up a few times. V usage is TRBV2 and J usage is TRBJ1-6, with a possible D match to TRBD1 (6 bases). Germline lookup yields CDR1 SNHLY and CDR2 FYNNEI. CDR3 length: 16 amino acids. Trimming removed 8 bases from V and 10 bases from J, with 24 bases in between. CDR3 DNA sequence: TGTGCCAGCGCCGACTCCGGGGGGCCTGTAGGCTCACCCCTCCACTTT. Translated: CASADSGGPVGSPLHF.

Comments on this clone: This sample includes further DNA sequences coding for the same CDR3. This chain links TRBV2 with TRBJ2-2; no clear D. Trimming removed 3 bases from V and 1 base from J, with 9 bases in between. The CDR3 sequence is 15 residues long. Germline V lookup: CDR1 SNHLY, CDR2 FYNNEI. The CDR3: CASSEVRGNTGELFF. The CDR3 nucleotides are TGTGCCAGCAGTGAGGTTAGAGGGAACACCGGGGAGCTGTTTTTT.

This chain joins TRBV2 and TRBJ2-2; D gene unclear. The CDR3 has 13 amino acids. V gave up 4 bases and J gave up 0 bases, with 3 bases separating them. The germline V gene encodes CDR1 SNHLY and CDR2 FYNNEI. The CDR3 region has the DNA TGTGCCAGCAGTGTAGCGAACACCGGGGAGCTGTTTTTT. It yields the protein CASSVANTGELFF.

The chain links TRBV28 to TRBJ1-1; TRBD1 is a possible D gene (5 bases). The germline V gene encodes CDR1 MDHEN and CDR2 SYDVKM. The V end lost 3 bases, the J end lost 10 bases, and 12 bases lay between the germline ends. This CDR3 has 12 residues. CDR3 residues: CASSFRLGGAFF. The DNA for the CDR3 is TGTGCCAGCAGTTTTAGACTGGGGGGAGCTTTCTTT. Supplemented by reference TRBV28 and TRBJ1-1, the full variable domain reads DVKVTQSSRYLVKRTGEKVFLECVQDMDHENMFWYRQDPGLGLRLIYFSYDVKMKEKGDIPEGYSVSREKKERFSLILESASTNQTSMYLCASSFRLGGAFFGQGTRLTVV.

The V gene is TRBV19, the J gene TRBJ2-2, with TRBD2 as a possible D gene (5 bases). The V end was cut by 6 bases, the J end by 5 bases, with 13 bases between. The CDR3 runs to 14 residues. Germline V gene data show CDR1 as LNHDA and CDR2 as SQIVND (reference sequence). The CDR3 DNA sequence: TGTGCCAGTAGATGGGGTCGGGAAACCGGGGAGCTGTTTTTT. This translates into CASRWGRETGELFF.

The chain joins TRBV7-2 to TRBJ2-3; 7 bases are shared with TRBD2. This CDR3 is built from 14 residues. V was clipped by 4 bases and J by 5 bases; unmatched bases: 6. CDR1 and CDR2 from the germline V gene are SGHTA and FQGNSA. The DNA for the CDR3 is TGTGCCAGCAGCTCGACTAGCCGGAAAGATACGCAGTATTTT. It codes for CASSSTSRKDTQYF.

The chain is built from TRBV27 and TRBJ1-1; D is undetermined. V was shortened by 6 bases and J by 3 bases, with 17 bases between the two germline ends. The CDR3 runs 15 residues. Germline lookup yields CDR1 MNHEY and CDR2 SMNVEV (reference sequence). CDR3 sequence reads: CASRVRNKRDTEAFF. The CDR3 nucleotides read TGTGCCAGCAGGGTGAGGAACAAAAGAGACACTGAAGCTTTCTTT.

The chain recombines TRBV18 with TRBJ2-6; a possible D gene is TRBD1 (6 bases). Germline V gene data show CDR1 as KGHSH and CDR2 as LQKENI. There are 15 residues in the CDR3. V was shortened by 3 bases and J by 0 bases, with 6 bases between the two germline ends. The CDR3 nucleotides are TGTGCCAGCTCACCGGACAGCTCTGGGGCCAACGTCCTGACTTTC. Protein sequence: CASSPDSSGANVLTF.

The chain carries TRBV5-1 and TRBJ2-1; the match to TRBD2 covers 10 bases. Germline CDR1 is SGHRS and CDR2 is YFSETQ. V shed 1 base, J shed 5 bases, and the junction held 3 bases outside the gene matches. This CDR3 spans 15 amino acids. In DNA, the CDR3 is TGCGCCAGCAGCTTGCATCTAGCGGGGGACAATGAGCAGTTCTTC. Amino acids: CASSLHLAGDNEQFF.

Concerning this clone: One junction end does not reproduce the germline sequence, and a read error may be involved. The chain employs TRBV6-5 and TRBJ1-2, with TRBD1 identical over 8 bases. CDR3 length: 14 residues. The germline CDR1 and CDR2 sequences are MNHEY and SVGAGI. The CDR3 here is CASSDSTGAYGYTF. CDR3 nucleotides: TGTGCCAGCAGTGACTCGACAGGGGCCTATGGCTACACCTTC.

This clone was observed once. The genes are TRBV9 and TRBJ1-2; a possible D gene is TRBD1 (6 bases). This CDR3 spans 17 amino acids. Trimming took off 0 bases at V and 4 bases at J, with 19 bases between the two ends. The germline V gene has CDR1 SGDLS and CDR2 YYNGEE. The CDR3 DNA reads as TGTGCCAGCAGCGTAGTTGGGGGCGCAAATAGGTCCTATGGCTACACCTTC. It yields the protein CASSVVGGANRSYGYTF.

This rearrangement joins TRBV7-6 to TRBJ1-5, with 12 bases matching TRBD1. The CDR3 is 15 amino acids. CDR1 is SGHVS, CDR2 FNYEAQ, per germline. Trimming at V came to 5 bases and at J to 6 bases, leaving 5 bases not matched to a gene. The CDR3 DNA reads TGTGCCAGCAGCCCGGGACAGGGGGCCGGTCAGCCCCAGCATTTT. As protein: CASSPGQGAGQPQHF.

This chain's CDR3 is CASSPVRDRTYEQYF. CDR3 nucleotide sequence: TGTGCCAGCTCACCAGTCCGGGACAGGACCTACGAGCAGTACTTC. This rearrangement joins TRBV18 to TRBJ2-7; TRBD1 matches 8 bases. This CDR3 has 15 residues. V shed 2 bases and J 2 bases; nucleotides not matched to a gene: 5. The germline V gene has CDR1 KGHSH and CDR2 LQKENI.

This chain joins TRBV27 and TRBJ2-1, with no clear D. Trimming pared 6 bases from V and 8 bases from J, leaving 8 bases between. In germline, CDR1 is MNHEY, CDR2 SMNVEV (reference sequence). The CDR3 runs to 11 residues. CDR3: CASRRSDEQFF. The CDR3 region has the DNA TGTGCCAGCAGGCGGAGCGATGAGCAGTTCTTC.

In DNA, the CDR3 is TGTGCCAGCTCACCTGAACAGCTCACAGATACGCAGTATTTT. It yields the protein CASSPEQLTDTQYF. The J gene is TRBJ2-3, the V gene TRBV18; no definite D call. CDR1 KGHSH and CDR2 LQKENI come from the germline V gene. The CDR3 length is 14 residues. V was clipped by 3 bases and J by 2 bases, with 9 bases between them.

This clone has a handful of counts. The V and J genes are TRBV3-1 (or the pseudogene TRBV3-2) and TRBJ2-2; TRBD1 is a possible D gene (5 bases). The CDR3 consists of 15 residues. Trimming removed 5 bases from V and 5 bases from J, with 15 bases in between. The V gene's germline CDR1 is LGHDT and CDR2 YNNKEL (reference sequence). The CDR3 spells CASSARDSATGELFF. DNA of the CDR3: TGTGCCAGCAGCGCCAGGGATTCGGCGACCGGGGAGCTGTTTTTT.